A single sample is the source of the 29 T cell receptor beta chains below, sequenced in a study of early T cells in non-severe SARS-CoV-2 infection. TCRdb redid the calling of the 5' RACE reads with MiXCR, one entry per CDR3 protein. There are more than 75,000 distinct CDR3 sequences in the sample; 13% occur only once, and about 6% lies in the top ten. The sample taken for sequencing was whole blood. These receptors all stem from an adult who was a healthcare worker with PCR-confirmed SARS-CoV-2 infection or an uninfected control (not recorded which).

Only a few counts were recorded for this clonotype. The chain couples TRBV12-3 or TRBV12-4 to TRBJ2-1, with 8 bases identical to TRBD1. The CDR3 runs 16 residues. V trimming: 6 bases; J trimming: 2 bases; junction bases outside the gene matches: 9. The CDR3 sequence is CASRPQDRVPYNEQFF. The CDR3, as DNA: TGTGCCAGCAGACCACAGGACAGGGTTCCCTACAATGAGCAGTTCTTC.

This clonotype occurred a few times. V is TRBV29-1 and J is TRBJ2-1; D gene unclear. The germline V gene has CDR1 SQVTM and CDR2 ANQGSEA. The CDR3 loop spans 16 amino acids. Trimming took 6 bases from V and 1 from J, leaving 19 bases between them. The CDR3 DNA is TGCAGCGTCTTACAATCATCAGCAGGTTCCTACAATGAGCAGTTCTTC. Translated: CSVLQSSAGSYNEQFF.

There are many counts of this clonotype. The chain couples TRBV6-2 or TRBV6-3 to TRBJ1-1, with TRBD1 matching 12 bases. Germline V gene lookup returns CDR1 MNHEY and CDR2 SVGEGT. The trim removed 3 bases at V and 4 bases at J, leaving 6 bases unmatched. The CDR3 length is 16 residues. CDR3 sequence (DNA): TGTGCCAGCAGTTATGGGACAGGGGGCGTGGGCACTGAAGCTTTCTTT. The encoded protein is CASSYGTGGVGTEAFF.

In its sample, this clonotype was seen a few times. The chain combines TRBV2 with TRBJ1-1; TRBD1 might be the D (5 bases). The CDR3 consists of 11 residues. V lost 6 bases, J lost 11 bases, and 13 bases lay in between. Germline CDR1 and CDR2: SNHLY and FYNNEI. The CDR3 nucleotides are TGTGCCAGCAGAGGCGTAGGGGAGGCTTTCTTT. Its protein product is CASRGVGEAFF.

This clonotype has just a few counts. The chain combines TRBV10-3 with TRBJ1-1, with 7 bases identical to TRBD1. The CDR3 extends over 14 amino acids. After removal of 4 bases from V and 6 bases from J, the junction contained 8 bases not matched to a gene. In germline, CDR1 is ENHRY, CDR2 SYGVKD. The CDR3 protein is CAISAGTDPSEAFF. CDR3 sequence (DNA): TGTGCCATCAGTGCTGGGACAGACCCCTCTGAAGCTTTCTTT.

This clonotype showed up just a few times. CDR3: CASGRDSGDYGYTF. Here the CDR3 DNA reads TGTGCCAGCGGACGGGACAGTGGTGACTATGGCTACACCTTC. The chain joins TRBV7-9 to TRBJ1-2; TRBD1 matches 7 bases. V gave up 8 bases and J gave up 3 bases; unmatched junction bases: 9. Germline loops: CDR1 SEHNR, CDR2 FQNEAQ (reference sequence). The CDR3 length is 14 residues.

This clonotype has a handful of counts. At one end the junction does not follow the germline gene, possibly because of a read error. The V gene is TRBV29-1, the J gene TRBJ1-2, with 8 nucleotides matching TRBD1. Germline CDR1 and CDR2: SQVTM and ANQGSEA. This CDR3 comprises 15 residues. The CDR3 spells CSVEELTGEYYGYTF. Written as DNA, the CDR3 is TGCAGCGTGGAAGAACTGACAGGGGAATACTATGGCTACACCTTC.

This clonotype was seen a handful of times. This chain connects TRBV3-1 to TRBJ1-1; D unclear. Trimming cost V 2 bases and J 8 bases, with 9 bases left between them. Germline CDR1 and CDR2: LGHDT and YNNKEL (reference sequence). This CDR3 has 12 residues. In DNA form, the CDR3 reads TGTGCCAGCAGCCAAAGGGCTGGGGAAGCTTTCTTT. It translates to CASSQRAGEAFF. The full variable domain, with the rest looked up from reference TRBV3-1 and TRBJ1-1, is DTAVSQTPKYLVTQMGNDKSIKCEQNLGHDTMYWYKQDSKKFLKIMFSYNNKELIINETVPNRFSPKSPDKAHLNLHINSLELGDSAVYFCASSQRAGEAFFGQGTRLTVV.

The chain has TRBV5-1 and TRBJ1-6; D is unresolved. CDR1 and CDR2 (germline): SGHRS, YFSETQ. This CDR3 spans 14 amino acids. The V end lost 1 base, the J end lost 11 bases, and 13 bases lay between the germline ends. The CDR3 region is CASSLNSLGPPLHF. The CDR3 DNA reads TGCGCCAGCAGCTTGAACAGTCTCGGACCACCCCTCCACTTT.

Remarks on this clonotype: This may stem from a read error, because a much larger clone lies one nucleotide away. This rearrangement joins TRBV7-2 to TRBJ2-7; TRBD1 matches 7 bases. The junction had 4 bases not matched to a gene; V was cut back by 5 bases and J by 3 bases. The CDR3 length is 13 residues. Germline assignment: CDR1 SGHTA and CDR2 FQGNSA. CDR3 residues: CASSLTGVYEQYF. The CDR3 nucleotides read TGTGCCAGCAGCCTCACAGGGGTCTACGAGCAGTACTTC.

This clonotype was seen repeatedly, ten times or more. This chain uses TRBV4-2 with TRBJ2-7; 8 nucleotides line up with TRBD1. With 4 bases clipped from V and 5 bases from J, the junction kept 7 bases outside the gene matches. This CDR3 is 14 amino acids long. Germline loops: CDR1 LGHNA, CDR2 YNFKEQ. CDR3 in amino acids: CASSPRAGGDEQYF. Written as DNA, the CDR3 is TGTGCCAGCAGCCCCCGGGCAGGGGGCGACGAGCAGTACTTC.

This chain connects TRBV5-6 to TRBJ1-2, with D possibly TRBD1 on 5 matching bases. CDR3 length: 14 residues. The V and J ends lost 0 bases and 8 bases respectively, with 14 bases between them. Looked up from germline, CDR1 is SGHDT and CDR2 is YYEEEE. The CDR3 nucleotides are TGTGCCAGCAGCTTGGTCAGCGGGGGAGGCGGCTACACCTTC. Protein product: CASSLVSGGGGYTF. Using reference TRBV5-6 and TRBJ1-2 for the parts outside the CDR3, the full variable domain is DAGVTQSPTHLIKTRGQQVTLRCSPKSGHDTVSWYQQALGQGPQFIFQYYEEEERQRGNFPDRFSGHQFPNYSSELNVNALLLGDSALYLCASSLVSGGGGYTFGSGTRLTVV.

The CDR3 loop is CSVESRGTNNEQFF. DNA for the CDR3: TGCAGCGTTGAGAGTAGAGGGACTAACAATGAGCAGTTCTTC. The chain uses TRBV29-1 and TRBJ2-1; TRBD2 matches 7 bases. The germline V gene encodes CDR1 SQVTM and CDR2 ANQGSEA. Germline trimming cut 3 bases from V and 5 bases from J; bases unmatched to any gene: 7. The CDR3 length is 14 residues.

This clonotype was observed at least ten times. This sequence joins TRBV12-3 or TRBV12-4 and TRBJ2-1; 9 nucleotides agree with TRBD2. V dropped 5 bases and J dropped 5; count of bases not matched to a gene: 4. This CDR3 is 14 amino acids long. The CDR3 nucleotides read TGTGCCAGCAGTCTCCGGACTAGCGACAATGAGCAGTTCTTC. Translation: CASSLRTSDNEQFF.

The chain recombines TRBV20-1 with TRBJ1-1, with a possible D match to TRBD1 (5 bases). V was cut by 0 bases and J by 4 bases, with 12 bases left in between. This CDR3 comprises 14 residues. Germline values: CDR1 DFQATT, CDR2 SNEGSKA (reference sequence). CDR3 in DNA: TGCAGTGCTAGAGATAGCTCGGGGGGCACTGAAGCTTTCTTT. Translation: CSARDSSGGTEAFF.

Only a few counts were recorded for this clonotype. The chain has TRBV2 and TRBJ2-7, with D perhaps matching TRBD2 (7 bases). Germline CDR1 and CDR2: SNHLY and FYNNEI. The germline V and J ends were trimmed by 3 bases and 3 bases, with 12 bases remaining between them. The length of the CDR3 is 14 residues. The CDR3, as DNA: TGTGCCAGCAGTGACGGGGGGCGGCACTACGAGCAGTACTTC. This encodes CASSDGGRHYEQYF.

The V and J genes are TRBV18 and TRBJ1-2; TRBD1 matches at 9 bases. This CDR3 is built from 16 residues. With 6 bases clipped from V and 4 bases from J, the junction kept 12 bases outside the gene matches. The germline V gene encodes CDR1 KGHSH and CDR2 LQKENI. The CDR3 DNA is TGTGCCAGCTCTTCCGGGACAGGGAACCACCTCTATGGCTACACCTTC. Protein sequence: CASSSGTGNHLYGYTF.

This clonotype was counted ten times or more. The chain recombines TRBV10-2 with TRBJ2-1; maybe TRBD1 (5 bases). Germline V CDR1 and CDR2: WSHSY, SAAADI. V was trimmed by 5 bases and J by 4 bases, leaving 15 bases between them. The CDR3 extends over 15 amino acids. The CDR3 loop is CASSRTSAEYNEQFF. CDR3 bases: TGCGCCAGCAGTCGGACATCTGCGGAGTACAATGAGCAGTTCTTC.

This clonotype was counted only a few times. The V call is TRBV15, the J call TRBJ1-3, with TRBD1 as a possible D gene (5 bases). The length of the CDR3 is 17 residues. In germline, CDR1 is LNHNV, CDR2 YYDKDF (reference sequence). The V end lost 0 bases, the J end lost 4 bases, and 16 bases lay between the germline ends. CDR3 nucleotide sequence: TGTGCCACCAGCAGAGATGGGGCAAAGGTGCGCGGAAACACCATATATTTT. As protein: CATSRDGAKVRGNTIYF.

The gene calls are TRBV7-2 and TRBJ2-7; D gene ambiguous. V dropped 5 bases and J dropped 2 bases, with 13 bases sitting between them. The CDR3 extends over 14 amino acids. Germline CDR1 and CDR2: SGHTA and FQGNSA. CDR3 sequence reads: CASSQGSLTYEQYF. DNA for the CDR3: TGTGCCAGCAGCCAAGGTTCCTTAACCTACGAGCAGTACTTC.

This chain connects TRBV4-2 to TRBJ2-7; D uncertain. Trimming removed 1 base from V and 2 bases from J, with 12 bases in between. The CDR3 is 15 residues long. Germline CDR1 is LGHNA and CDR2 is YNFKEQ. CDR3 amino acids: CASSQVLTPAYEQYF. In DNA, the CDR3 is TGTGCCAGCAGCCAAGTATTGACACCGGCCTACGAGCAGTACTTC.

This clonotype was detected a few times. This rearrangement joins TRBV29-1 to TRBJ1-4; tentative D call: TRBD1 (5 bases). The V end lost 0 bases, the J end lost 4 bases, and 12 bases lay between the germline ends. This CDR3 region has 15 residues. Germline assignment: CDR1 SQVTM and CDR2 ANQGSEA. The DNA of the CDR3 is TGCAGCGTTGAAGATCGAGCAGGGTTTAATGAAAAACTGTTTTTT. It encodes CSVEDRAGFNEKLFF.

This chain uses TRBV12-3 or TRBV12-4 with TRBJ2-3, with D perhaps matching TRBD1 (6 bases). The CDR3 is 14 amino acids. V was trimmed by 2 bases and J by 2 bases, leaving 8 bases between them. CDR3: CASSLRGFTDTQYF. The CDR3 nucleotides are TGTGCCAGCAGTTTAAGGGGGTTCACAGATACGCAGTATTTT.

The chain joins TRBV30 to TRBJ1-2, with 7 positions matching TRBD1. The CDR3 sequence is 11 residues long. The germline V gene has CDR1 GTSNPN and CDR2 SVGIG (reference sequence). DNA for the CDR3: TGTGCTTTGGGTGAGGGGGCTGGCTACACCTTC. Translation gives CALGEGAGYTF.

CDR3 nucleotides: TGTGCCAGCAGTGATTCCGCTGGTCAGTACGAGCAGTACTTC. It specifies CASSDSAGQYEQYF. V is TRBV25-1 and J is TRBJ2-7, with unresolved D. The CDR3 has 14 amino acids. CDR1 is MGHDK and CDR2 is SYGVNS in the germline V gene. V dropped 3 bases and J dropped 4 bases, with 13 bases sitting between them.

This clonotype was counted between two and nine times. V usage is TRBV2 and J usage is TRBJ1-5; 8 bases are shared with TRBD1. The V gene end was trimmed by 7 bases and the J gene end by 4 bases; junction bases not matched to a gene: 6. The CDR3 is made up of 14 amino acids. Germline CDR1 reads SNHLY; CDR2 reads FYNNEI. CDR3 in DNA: TGTGCCAGCAACCCGAGACAGGGGAATCAGCCCCAGCATTTT. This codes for CASNPRQGNQPQHF.

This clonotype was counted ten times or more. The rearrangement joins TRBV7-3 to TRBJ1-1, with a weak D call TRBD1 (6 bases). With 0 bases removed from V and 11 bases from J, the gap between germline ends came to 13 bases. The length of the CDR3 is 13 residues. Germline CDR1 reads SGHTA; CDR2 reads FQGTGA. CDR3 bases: TGTGCCAGCAGCTTAACGTCGGGGGCGGACGCTTTCTTT. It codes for CASSLTSGADAFF.

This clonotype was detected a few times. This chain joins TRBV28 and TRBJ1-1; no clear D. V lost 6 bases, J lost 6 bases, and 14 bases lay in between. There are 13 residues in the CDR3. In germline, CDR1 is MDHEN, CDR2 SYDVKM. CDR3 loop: CASRPKREAEAFF. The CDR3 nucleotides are TGTGCCAGCAGACCGAAAAGGGAGGCTGAAGCTTTCTTT.

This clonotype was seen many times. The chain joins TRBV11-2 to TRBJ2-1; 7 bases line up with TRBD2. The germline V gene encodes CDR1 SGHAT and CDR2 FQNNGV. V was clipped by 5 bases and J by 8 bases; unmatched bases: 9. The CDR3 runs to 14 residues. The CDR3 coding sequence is TGTGCCAGCAGCGCCGGGACTACGATCGATGAGCAGTTCTTC. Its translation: CASSAGTTIDEQFF.